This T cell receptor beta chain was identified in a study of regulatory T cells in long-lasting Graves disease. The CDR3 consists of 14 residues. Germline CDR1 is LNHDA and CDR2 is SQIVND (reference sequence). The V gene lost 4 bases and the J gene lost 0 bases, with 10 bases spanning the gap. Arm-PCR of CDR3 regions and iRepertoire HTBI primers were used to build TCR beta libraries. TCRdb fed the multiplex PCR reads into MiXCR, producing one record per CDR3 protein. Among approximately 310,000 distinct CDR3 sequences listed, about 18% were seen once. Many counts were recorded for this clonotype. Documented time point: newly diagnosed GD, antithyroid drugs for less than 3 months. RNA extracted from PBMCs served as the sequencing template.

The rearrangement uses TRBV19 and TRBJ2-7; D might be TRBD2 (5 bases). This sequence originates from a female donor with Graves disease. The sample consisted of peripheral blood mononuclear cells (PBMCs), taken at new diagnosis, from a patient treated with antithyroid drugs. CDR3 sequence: CASSNYGNSYEQYF. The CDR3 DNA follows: TGTGCCAGTAGTAACTACGGGAACTCCTACGAGCAGTACTTC.